This entry lists 27 T cell receptor beta chains sequenced from one sample in a study of brain T cells in children with intractable seizures. Time point of the sample: blood from clinic visit 5 months post-surgery; TSC patient then seizure free. The repertoire was sequenced with immunoSEQ multiplex PCR; TCRdb's copy has only in-frame clones and lacks some. Here the sample spans about 320,000 clones, roughly 92% being singletons. Specimen: peripheral blood, collected less than 6 months after surgery. These receptors all come from a boy younger than two with tuberous sclerosis and intractable seizures.

The rearrangement links TRBV12-5 to TRBJ1-1; D not resolved. The V gene's germline CDR1 is LGHNT and CDR2 FRNRAP. The V end lost 3 bases, the J end lost 6 bases, and 5 bases lay between the germline ends. This CDR3 has 11 amino acids. CDR3 DNA: TGTGCTAGTGGTTTCGGACCTGAAGCTTTCTTT. Translated, it gives CASGFGPEAFF.

This chain joins TRBV6-1 and TRBJ2-7; TRBD1 aligns across 7 bases. With 3 bases clipped from V and 2 bases from J, the junction kept 1 base outside the gene matches. The CDR3 extends over 13 amino acids. Germline CDR1 is MNHNS and CDR2 is SASEGT. DNA for the CDR3: TGTGCCAGCAGTGAGACAGGGACCTACGAGCAGTACTTC. Translation: CASSETGTYEQYF.

V and J are TRBV5-4 and TRBJ2-7, with TRBD2 matching 11 bases. Germline V gene sequence: CDR1 SGHNT, CDR2 YYREEE (reference sequence). Trimming took 4 bases from V and 3 from J; bases not matched to a gene: 6. CDR3 size: 15 residues. CDR3 residues: CASSPGTSGLYEQYF. The CDR3 coding sequence is TGTGCCAGCAGCCCGGGGACTAGCGGCCTCTACGAGCAGTACTTC.

The V and J genes are TRBV5-4 and TRBJ2-1; a possible D gene is TRBD1 (6 bases). The ends were cut back, 5 bases at V and 1 base at J, with 10 bases in the middle. Germline lookup yields CDR1 SGHNT and CDR2 YYREEE (reference sequence). The CDR3 loop spans 14 amino acids. The CDR3 is CASSVQGSYNEQFF. The CDR3 bases are TGTGCCAGCAGTGTACAGGGATCCTACAATGAGCAGTTCTTC.

This clone was observed a few times. The V gene is TRBV30, the J gene TRBJ2-1; the D gene is possibly TRBD2 (6 bases). Trimming shortened V by 0 bases and J by 7 bases, and 25 bases separated the two germline ends. CDR3 length: 18 residues. Per germline, CDR1 GTSNPN and CDR2 SVGIG (reference sequence). As DNA, the CDR3 is TGTGCCTGGAGTGTACGTGGGGGAGGAGAGCGCAACTGGAATGAGCAGTTCTTC. The encoded protein is CAWSVRGGGERNWNEQFF.

This chain's CDR3 is CASISGQGEVNEQFF. In nucleotides, the CDR3 is TGTGCCAGCATCTCGGGACAGGGGGAGGTCAATGAGCAGTTCTTC. The genes are TRBV11-2 and TRBJ2-1, with 11 positions matching TRBD1. Trimming cost V 7 bases and J 6 bases; bases outside gene matches: 8. This CDR3 has 15 amino acids. Germline CDR1 is SGHAT and CDR2 is FQNNGV. Based on the CDR3 plus reference TRBV11-2 and TRBJ2-1, the full variable domain is EAGVAQSPRYKIIEKRQSVAFWCNPISGHATLYWYQQILGQGPKLLIQFQNNGVVDDSQLPKDRFSAERLKGVDSTLKIQPAKLEDSAVYLCASISGQGEVNEQFFGPGTRLTVL.

Here the CDR3 reads CASSHPGQGRNEQYF. In DNA, the CDR3 is TGTGCCAGCAGTCATCCGGGACAGGGTCGGAACGAGCAGTACTTC. The chain joins TRBV6-5 to TRBJ2-7; 9 bases agree with TRBD1. The V gene's germline CDR1 is MNHEY and CDR2 SVGAGI. The CDR3 is 15 residues long. The V gene end was trimmed by 5 bases and the J gene end by 5 bases; junction bases not matched to a gene: 10.

The genes are TRBV5-4 and TRBJ2-7, with TRBD2 matching 14 bases. CDR3 length: 16 residues. The junction had 5 bases not matched to a gene; V was cut back by 4 bases and J by 2 bases. CDR1 is SGHNT and CDR2 is YYREEE in the germline V gene (reference sequence). CDR3 sequence (DNA): TGTGCCAGCAGCCTAGAGGGACTAGCGGGAGCCTACGAGCAGTACTTC. Translation gives CASSLEGLAGAYEQYF.

The chain joins TRBV5-1 to TRBJ2-7; D assignment may be TRBD1 or TRBD2 (6 bases each). The CDR3 sequence is 15 residues long. Germline CDR1 SGHRS, CDR2 YFSETQ. V dropped 4 bases and J dropped 3 bases, with 17 bases sitting between them. CDR3 residues: CASSLGGRLFYEQYF. The DNA for the CDR3 is TGCGCCAGCAGCCTCGGGGGCCGACTATTCTACGAGCAGTACTTC.

This clone has a single count. Other DNA sequences from this sample encode an identical CDR3 as well. The gene calls are TRBV5-1 and TRBJ2-1; 11 bases align to TRBD2. The CDR3 consists of 15 residues. The ends lost 4 bases at V and 3 bases at J; junction bases unmatched: 3. CDR1 SGHRS and CDR2 YFSETQ come from the germline V gene. CDR3 region: CASSLGLAGYNEQFF. The CDR3 nucleotides read TGCGCCAGCAGCCTAGGACTAGCGGGCTACAATGAGCAGTTCTTC.

The table lists this clone with a count of one. The rearrangement joins TRBV2 to TRBJ2-1; perhaps D is TRBD1 or TRBD2 (6 bases each). CDR1 is SNHLY, CDR2 FYNNEI, per germline. V lost 7 bases to trimming and J lost 6 bases, with 16 bases between them. This CDR3 is built from 14 residues. The CDR3, as DNA: TGTGCCAGCAAGGGGGGTCAGGGGCCCAATGAGCAGTTCTTC. The encoded protein is CASKGGQGPNEQFF.

CDR3 bases: TGTGCCAGCAGCCCTTCGTACGGACTAGCCCGAAATGAGCAGTTCTTC. As protein: CASSPSYGLARNEQFF. The chain has TRBV7-3 and TRBJ2-1; 8 bases align to TRBD2. The V gene end was trimmed by 5 bases and the J gene end by 7 bases; junction bases not matched to a gene: 13. CDR3 length: 16 residues. CDR1 and CDR2 (germline): SGHTA, FQGTGA.

V is TRBV5-1 and J is TRBJ2-5, with 7 bases fitting TRBD1. CDR1 and CDR2 from the germline V gene are SGHRS and YFSETQ. This CDR3 has 14 residues. V shed 4 bases, J shed 3 bases, and the junction held 6 bases outside the gene matches. The chain's CDR3 is CASSLGTVKETQYF. CDR3 DNA sequence: TGCGCCAGCAGCCTAGGGACAGTTAAAGAGACCCAGTACTTC.

The chain has TRBV18 and TRBJ2-7, with a weak D call TRBD2 (6 bases). With 8 bases removed from V and 4 bases from J, the gap between germline ends came to 21 bases. The CDR3 is 15 residues long. Germline values: CDR1 KGHSH, CDR2 LQKENI. In DNA, the CDR3 is TGTGCCAGCGCGATAGCGGCGAATAAGCAATACGAGCAGTACTTC. It is translated as CASAIAANKQYEQYF.

The gene calls are TRBV9 and TRBJ1-3; maybe TRBD1 (6 bases). The V gene lost 3 bases and the J gene lost 1 base, with 20 bases spanning the gap. The V gene's germline CDR1 is SGDLS and CDR2 YYNGEE. The CDR3 sequence is 18 residues long. Written as DNA, the CDR3 is TGTGCCAGCAGCGGTGGTCCCGGGACAAAATATTCTGGAAACACCATATATTTT. Translated, it gives CASSGGPGTKYSGNTIYF.

The chain uses TRBV11-1 and TRBJ2-7; D ambiguous. Germline CDR1 SGHAT, CDR2 FQDESV (reference sequence). The CDR3 loop spans 15 amino acids. The germline V and J ends were trimmed by 1 base and 2 bases, with 12 bases remaining between them. CDR3 in amino acids: CASSLELGTTYEQYF. In DNA form, the CDR3 reads TGTGCCAGCAGCTTAGAACTTGGAACCACCTACGAGCAGTACTTC.

This rearrangement joins TRBV4-2 to TRBJ1-5; D perhaps matches TRBD1 (6 bases). Per germline, CDR1 LGHNA and CDR2 YNFKEQ. Trimming stripped 3 bases from V and 0 bases from J, with 6 bases between. The CDR3 has 14 residues. The CDR3 region is CASSQDSSNQPQHF. CDR3 DNA: TGTGCCAGCAGCCAGGACAGTAGCAATCAGCCCCAGCATTTT.

This sequence joins TRBV7-2 and TRBJ2-1; D remains unclear. CDR3 length: 12 amino acids. V gave up 5 bases and J gave up 11 bases, with 13 bases separating them. The germline CDR1 and CDR2 sequences are SGHTA and FQGNSA. The CDR3 region is CASSDLGLQQFF. As DNA, the CDR3 is TGTGCCAGCAGCGACCTAGGCCTCCAGCAGTTCTTC.

The chain's CDR3 is CASSLERGISYEQYF. CDR3 DNA: TGCGCCAGCAGCTTAGAAAGAGGGATCTCCTACGAGCAGTACTTC. The chain has TRBV5-1 and TRBJ2-7, with TRBD2 as a possible D gene (5 bases). V gave up 2 bases and J gave up 0 bases, with 12 bases separating them. The CDR3 spans 15 residues. CDR1 and CDR2 (germline): SGHRS, YFSETQ.

The J gene is TRBJ2-5, the V gene TRBV10-3; D is unresolved. V was cut by 0 bases and J by 1 base, with 6 bases left in between. The CDR3 covers 14 residues. The germline V gene encodes CDR1 ENHRY and CDR2 SYGVKD. The CDR3 DNA reads as TGTGCCATCAGTGAGTCACCGGGCCAAGAGACCCAGTACTTC. Its protein is CAISESPGQETQYF.

The V and J genes are TRBV19 and TRBJ1-1; D not resolved. With 3 bases removed from V and 4 bases from J, the gap between germline ends came to 12 bases. The CDR3 is 14 residues long. Germline-derived CDR1 and CDR2 are LNHDA and SQIVND (reference sequence). Written as DNA, the CDR3 is TGTGCCAGTAGTATCCTACGGGATGGCACTGAAGCTTTCTTT. It specifies CASSILRDGTEAFF.

CDR3 in DNA: TGTGCCAGCAGCTTAAGGCGGACAACGACCTACGAGCAGTACTTC. Translated, it gives CASSLRRTTTYEQYF. The chain combines TRBV11-2 with TRBJ2-7, with a tentative D call TRBD1 (5 bases). Germline values: CDR1 SGHAT, CDR2 FQNNGV. This CDR3 region has 15 residues. V shed 2 bases and J shed 2 bases, with 13 bases lying between them.

V usage is TRBV4-2 and J usage is TRBJ2-1; D is ambiguous. Looked up from germline, CDR1 is LGHNA and CDR2 is YNFKEQ. V was clipped by 1 base and J by 6 bases, with 10 bases between them. The CDR3 consists of 14 residues. Here the CDR3 DNA reads TGTGCCAGCAGCCAAGTCTTAAGATTCAATGAGCAGTTCTTC. Translated: CASSQVLRFNEQFF.

The chain joins TRBV29-1 to TRBJ1-2; no clear D gene. The CDR3 runs to 12 residues. Trimming removed 3 bases from V and 8 bases from J, with 13 bases in between. CDR1 SQVTM and CDR2 ANQGSEA come from the germline V gene. The DNA for the CDR3 is TGCAGCGTTGATGTGGGCCCTGGGGGCTACACCTTC. Its protein is CSVDVGPGGYTF.

The V gene is TRBV11-3, the J gene TRBJ1-1; D remains unclear. The CDR3 extends over 14 amino acids. The germline CDR1 and CDR2 sequences are SGHNT and YENEEA. V was clipped by 1 base and J by 3 bases, with 9 bases between them. CDR3 amino acids: CASSLAARDTEAFF. The CDR3 nucleotides read TGTGCCAGCAGCTTAGCGGCCCGGGACACTGAAGCTTTCTTT.

The chain joins TRBV19 to TRBJ2-7; 9 bases are shared with TRBD2. Germline CDR1 is LNHDA and CDR2 is SQIVND (reference sequence). Losses at the gene ends were 3 bases for V and 2 bases for J; bases not matched to a gene: 5. This CDR3 contains 15 residues. For the CDR3, the DNA is TGTGCCAGTAGTATTACGGCTAGCGGGACCTACGAGCAGTACTTC. It is translated as CASSITASGTYEQYF.

This clone was counted a few times. V gene TRBV6-6 combines with J gene TRBJ1-2; D remains unclear. The CDR3 spans 15 residues. The germline V gene has CDR1 MNHNY and CDR2 SVGAGI (reference sequence). V was cut by 3 bases and J by 3 bases, with 14 bases left in between. The DNA of the CDR3 is TGTGCCAGCAGTTATGGAGGGTATCAGGACTATGGCTACACCTTC. It is translated as CASSYGGYQDYGYTF.